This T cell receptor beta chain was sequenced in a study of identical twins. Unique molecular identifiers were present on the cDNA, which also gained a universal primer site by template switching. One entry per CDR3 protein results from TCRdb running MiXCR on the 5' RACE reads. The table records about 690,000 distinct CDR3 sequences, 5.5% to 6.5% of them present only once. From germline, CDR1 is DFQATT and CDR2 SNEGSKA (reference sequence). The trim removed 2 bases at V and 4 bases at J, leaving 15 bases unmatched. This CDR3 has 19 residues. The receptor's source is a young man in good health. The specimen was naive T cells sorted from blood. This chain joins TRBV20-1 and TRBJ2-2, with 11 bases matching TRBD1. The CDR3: CSARQPGTGGSGSTGELFF. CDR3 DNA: TGCAGTGCTAGACAACCCGGGACAGGGGGTAGCGGGAGCACCGGGGAGCTGTTTTTT.